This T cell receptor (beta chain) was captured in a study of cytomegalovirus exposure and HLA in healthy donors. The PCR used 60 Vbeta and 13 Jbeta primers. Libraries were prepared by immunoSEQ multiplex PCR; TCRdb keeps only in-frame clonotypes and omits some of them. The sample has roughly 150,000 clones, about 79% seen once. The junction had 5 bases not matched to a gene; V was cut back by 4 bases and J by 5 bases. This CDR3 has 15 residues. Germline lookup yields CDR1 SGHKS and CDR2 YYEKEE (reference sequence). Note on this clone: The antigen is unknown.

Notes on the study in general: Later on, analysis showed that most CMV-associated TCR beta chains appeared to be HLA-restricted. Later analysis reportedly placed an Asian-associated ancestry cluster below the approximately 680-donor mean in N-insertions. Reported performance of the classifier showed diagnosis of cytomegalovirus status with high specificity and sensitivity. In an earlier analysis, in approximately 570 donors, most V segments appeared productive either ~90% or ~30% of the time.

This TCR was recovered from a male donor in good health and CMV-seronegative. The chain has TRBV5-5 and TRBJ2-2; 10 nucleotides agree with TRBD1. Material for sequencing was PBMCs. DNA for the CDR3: TGTGCCAGCAGCCGGACAGGGGGGAGGACCGGGGAGCTGTTTTTT. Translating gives CASSRTGGRTGELFF.